Below are 26 T cell receptor beta chains sequenced from a single sample in a study of immune heterogeneity within non-small cell lung tumors. A first 10-cycle multiplex round used 32 V-gene and 13 J-gene primers on TCR beta CDR3. TCRdb recomputed calls from the multiplex PCR reads with MiXCR, one row per CDR3 protein. The table records 10,000 to 15,000 distinct CDR3 sequences, about 23% of them present only once. Bulk tumor gDNA, about 640 ng per sample, served as the TCR template. Surgery yielded several widely spaced biopsies per primary tumor. Those enrolled were patients newly diagnosed with untreated non-small cell lung cancer and undergoing curative surgery. Material for sequencing was lung tumor tissue. These receptors were taken from a man aged 45-60 years with non-small cell lung cancer.

With respect to this clonotype: Since a much larger clone is just one base distant, this may be a read error. The genes are TRBV3-1 and TRBJ1-2; perhaps TRBD1 as D (6 bases). V lost 4 bases and J 4 bases, leaving 16 bases between the germline ends. The CDR3 spans 15 residues. Per germline, CDR1 LGHDT and CDR2 YNNKEL (reference sequence). As DNA, the CDR3 is TGTGCCAGCAGCCCAGGAGGGGGGGGAGGCTATGGCTACACCTTC. This gives the protein CASSPGGGGGYGYTF.

This clonotype was seen a few times. A much larger clone is a single base away; this may be a read error. The chain joins TRBV20-1 to TRBJ2-7; 11 nucleotides agree with TRBD2. Unmatched junction bases numbered 12, after V lost 8 bases and J lost 6 bases. The CDR3 covers 14 residues. The germline CDR1 and CDR2 sequences are DFQATT and SNEGSKA (reference sequence). The CDR3 sequence is CSSRGLAASLEQYF. As DNA, the CDR3 is TGCAGTTCTCGGGGACTAGCGGCCTCCCTCGAGCAGTACTTC.

Turning to this clonotype: This may arise from a read error, as a much more abundant clone is one base away. The J gene is TRBJ2-3, the V gene TRBV6-1; TRBD2 aligns across 8 bases. The CDR3 totals 18 residues. Germline trimming cut 5 bases from V and 2 bases from J; bases unmatched to any gene: 15. In germline, CDR1 is MNHNS, CDR2 SASEGT. The DNA for the CDR3 is TGTGCCAGCAGTCGCCGTCGACTAGCGAGGGTGAACACAGATACGCAGTATTTT. Translation: CASSRRRLARVNTDTQYF.

In its sample, this clonotype was seen once. A much bigger clone sits one base away, suggesting this may be a read error. The chain couples TRBV7-2 to TRBJ2-7, with TRBD1 matching over 7 bases. Per the germline V gene, CDR1 is SGHTA and CDR2 is FQGNSA. The length of the CDR3 is 15 residues. V lost 7 bases to trimming and J lost 4 bases; unmatched junction nucleotides: 13. The CDR3 sequence: CASIRMTTGKYEQYF. For the CDR3, the DNA is TGTGCCAGCATCCGAATGACGACAGGGAAGTACGAGCAGTACTTC. The variable domain in full, completed from reference TRBV7-2 and TRBJ2-7, reads GAGVSQSPSNKVTEKGKDVELRCDPISGHTALYWYRQSLGQGLEFLIYFQGNSAPDKSGLPSDRFSAERTGGSVSTLTIQRTQQEDSAVYLCASIRMTTGKYEQYFGPGTRLTVT.

The chain couples TRBV15 to TRBJ1-1; no clear D. The CDR3 sequence is 13 residues long. V lost 1 base, J lost 1 base, and 4 bases lay in between. Germline-derived CDR1 and CDR2 are LNHNV and YYDKDF (reference sequence). In nucleotides, the CDR3 is TGTGCCACCAGCAGAGGGGGGAACACTGAAGCTTTCTTT. Its protein product is CATSRGGNTEAFF.

Worth noting for this clonotype: A much more abundant neighbour one base away suggests this may be a read error. The rearrangement joins TRBV10-1 to TRBJ2-1; 7 nucleotides agree with TRBD2. Unmatched junction bases numbered 7, after V lost 3 bases and J lost 8 bases. This CDR3 has 14 residues. The germline CDR1 and CDR2 sequences are WNHNN and SYGVQD (reference sequence). CDR3 in DNA: TGCGCCAGCAGTGACAGTCTAGCGGACGATGAGCAGTTCTTC. Translated: CASSDSLADDEQFF.

This clonotype was observed many times. V is TRBV19 and J is TRBJ2-2; a weak D match, TRBD1 (6 bases). Deletions cut 6 bases from V and 0 bases from J, with 8 bases between. Germline CDR1 LNHDA, CDR2 SQIVND (reference sequence). This CDR3 comprises 14 residues. The CDR3, as DNA: TGTGCCAGTAGAACAGGGCCGAACACCGGGGAGCTGTTTTTT. Residues: CASRTGPNTGELFF.

This clonotype was seen a handful of times. The gene calls are TRBV5-1 and TRBJ2-5; TRBD2 matches 11 bases. The CDR3 has 14 amino acids. Trimming at V came to 5 bases and at J to 2 bases, leaving 2 bases not matched to a gene. The germline V gene encodes CDR1 SGHRS and CDR2 YFSETQ. CDR3 DNA sequence: TGCGCCAGCAGTAGCGGGGGGGTTCAAGAGACCCAGTACTTC. As protein: CASSSGGVQETQYF.

Details on this clonotype: Since a much larger clone is just one base distant, this may be a read error. This chain links TRBV29-1 with TRBJ1-2; D ambiguous. The CDR3 runs to 14 residues. The V and J ends lost 3 bases and 5 bases respectively, with 16 bases between them. Germline CDR1 reads SQVTM; CDR2 reads ANQGSEA. CDR3 nucleotides: TGCAGCGTTGACGCCACCCCCGTAGCTTATGGCTACACCTTC. Protein sequence: CSVDATPVAYGYTF.

Relative to its sample, this clonotype is medium-sized. The rearrangement joins TRBV12-3 or TRBV12-4 to TRBJ1-1; no clear D. V was cut by 7 bases and J by 5 bases, with 17 bases left in between. CDR3 size: 14 residues. CDR3 DNA sequence: TGTGCCAGCACCCCCCTGAGTGTGGGGACTGAAGCTTTCTTT. This sequence encodes CASTPLSVGTEAFF.

This clonotype is categorized as medium-sized. The chain is built from TRBV6-1 and TRBJ2-2; D is unresolved. This CDR3 spans 14 amino acids. Germline CDR1 reads MNHNS; CDR2 reads SASEGT. Trimming took 6 bases from V and 3 from J, leaving 11 bases between them. The CDR3 sequence: CASRGRVDTGELFF. Written as DNA, the CDR3 is TGTGCCAGCAGGGGTCGCGTAGACACCGGGGAGCTGTTTTTT.

This clonotype was recorded many times. This chain joins TRBV9 and TRBJ2-2; 7 bases fit TRBD2. The CDR3 spans 18 residues. Germline-derived CDR1 and CDR2 are SGDLS and YYNGEE. V was pared by 3 bases and J by 4 bases, with 15 bases of the junction left unmatched. This chain's CDR3 is CASSGLRDYLYSTGELFF. The CDR3 region has the DNA TGTGCCAGCAGCGGCCTCCGGGACTACCTATACTCCACCGGGGAGCTGTTTTTT.

The rearrangement uses TRBV29-1 and TRBJ2-3; TRBD2 might be the D (6 bases). V lost 4 bases and J 5 bases, leaving 7 bases between the germline ends. CDR3 length equals 11 residues. The germline V gene has CDR1 SQVTM and CDR2 ANQGSEA. CDR3 loop: CSVGGEDTQYF. As DNA, the CDR3 is TGCAGCGTTGGGGGGGAAGATACGCAGTATTTT.

This clonotype was observed at least ten times. The gene calls are TRBV20-1 and TRBJ2-6; D remains ambiguous. Looked up from germline, CDR1 is DFQATT and CDR2 is SNEGSKA (reference sequence). The V end was cut by 0 bases, the J end by 2 bases, with 11 bases between. The CDR3 extends over 16 amino acids. CDR3 in DNA: TGCAGTGCTAGAGATCTGGCCCCACCTGGGGCCAACGTCCTGACTTTC. Its translation is CSARDLAPPGANVLTF.

This clonotype is medium-sized in the sample. The CDR3 nucleotides are TGTGCCAGCAGTGAAGTTAGGGGGAGCTCCTACGAGCAGTACTTC. It translates to CASSEVRGSSYEQYF. The genes are TRBV6-1 and TRBJ2-7, with a possible D match to TRBD1 (6 bases). The CDR3 is 15 residues long. In germline, CDR1 is MNHNS, CDR2 SASEGT. V lost 1 base and J lost 0, with 10 bases in between.

Turning to this clonotype: An end of the junction differs from the germline gene, which may be a read error. The rearrangement joins TRBV2 to TRBJ2-1, with TRBD1 matching over 7 bases. This CDR3 has 12 residues. Germline lookup yields CDR1 SNHLY and CDR2 FYNNEI. CDR3 amino acids: CASRDRPNDQFF. CDR3 nucleotide sequence: TGTGCCAGCAGGGACAGGCCCAATGATCAGTTCTTC.

About this clonotype: A much larger clonotype is one base distant, so this may be a read error. The J gene is TRBJ2-4, the V gene TRBV28; weak D call: TRBD2 (7 bases). Germline CDR1 is MDHEN and CDR2 is SYDVKM. The CDR3 spans 14 residues. V lost 9 bases, J lost 9 bases, and 21 bases lay in between. The DNA of the CDR3 is TGTGCCAGAAGTCCCTTGGGGGGGCTAGGCATTCAGTACTTC. Translating gives CARSPLGGLGIQYF.

This clonotype showed up many times. This chain's CDR3 is CASSSLWDPLAPPNTGELFF. CDR3 DNA: TGTGCCAGCAGCTCCCTATGGGACCCCTTGGCTCCCCCGAACACCGGGGAGCTGTTTTTT. This rearrangement joins TRBV11-2 to TRBJ2-2; the D call may be TRBD1 or TRBD2 (5 bases each). The CDR3 is 20 residues long. The V and J ends lost 4 bases and 0 bases respectively, with 24 bases between them. Germline V lookup: CDR1 SGHAT, CDR2 FQNNGV. Based on the CDR3 plus reference TRBV11-2 and TRBJ2-2, the full variable domain is EAGVAQSPRYKIIEKRQSVAFWCNPISGHATLYWYQQILGQGPKLLIQFQNNGVVDDSQLPKDRFSAERLKGVDSTLKIQPAKLEDSAVYLCASSSLWDPLAPPNTGELFFGEGSRLTVL.

For this clonotype: This may be a read error: a much more frequent sequence differs by one nucleotide. The chain couples TRBV5-8 to TRBJ1-1; D is unclear. This CDR3 has 13 residues. Germline V CDR1 and CDR2: SGHTS, YDEGEE. For the CDR3, the DNA is TGTGCCAGCAGCTTGGTTAGGTACACTGAAGCTTTATTT. It translates to CASSLVRYTEALF.

Ten or more counts support this clonotype. The V call is TRBV29-1, the J call TRBJ1-5; D remains unclear. Trimming took 6 bases from V and 2 from J, leaving 14 bases between them. CDR1 and CDR2 from the germline V gene are SQVTM and ANQGSEA. CDR3 length: 14 amino acids. CDR3 nucleotides: TGCAGCGTCGCGAAGGGAGGAGGCAATCAGCCCCAGCATTTT. Protein: CSVAKGGGNQPQHF.

This clonotype was picked up many times. J is TRBJ2-7 and V is TRBV18; D might be TRBD1 or TRBD2, each matching 6 bases. Trimming shortened V by 2 bases and J by 4 bases, and 12 bases separated the two germline ends. CDR1 is KGHSH, CDR2 LQKENI, per germline. The CDR3 consists of 14 residues. Written as DNA, the CDR3 is TGTGCCAGCTCACCAGACGGGGGCGGGTACGAGCAGTACTTC. This codes for CASSPDGGGYEQYF.

This clonotype was seen once. A much larger clone sits a single nucleotide away, making a read error possible. This chain joins TRBV28 and TRBJ2-1; 8 nucleotides align to TRBD2. The CDR3 length is 15 residues. J gave up 10 bases and V 5 bases, and 13 bases lay outside the gene matches. Germline V gene data show CDR1 as MDHEN and CDR2 as SYDVKM. For the CDR3, the DNA is TGTGCCAGCAGTCTCCCTACTAGCGGAAGGCACGAGCAGTTCTTC. This translates into CASSLPTSGRHEQFF.

As concerns this clonotype: This may come from a read error, since a much larger clone is one base off. The chain has TRBV13 and TRBJ1-1; TRBD1 is a possible D gene (6 bases). CDR3 length equals 15 residues. The V and J ends lost 7 bases and 6 bases respectively, with 21 bases between them. CDR1 and CDR2 from the germline V gene are PRHDT and FYEKMQ (reference sequence). CDR3 sequence (DNA): TGTGCCAGCATCTACCGGGGGGCGACAGAACCTGAAGCTTTCTTT. It is translated as CASIYRGATEPEAFF.

Note on this clonotype: A single base separates this from a much larger clone, so it may be a read error. The chain employs TRBV28 and TRBJ1-5; a weak D match, TRBD1 (5 bases). V was pared by 3 bases and J by 10 bases, with 22 bases between. CDR3 length equals 16 residues. From germline, CDR1 is MDHEN and CDR2 SYDVKM. The CDR3 sequence is CASSFLGDAGGHPQHF. The CDR3 nucleotides read TGTGCCAGCAGTTTTTTGGGGGACGCGGGGGGTCATCCCCAGCATTTT.

A remark on this clonotype: A read error is likely, as this CDR3 ends without the conserved phenylalanine or tryptophan. The DNA is omitted, as the CDR3 cannot be located on it reliably, and the CDR3 follows TCRdb's listing. The chain links TRBV25-1 to TRBJ1-2; the table gives TRBD1 as D, unverified against the DNA. Germline loops: CDR1 MGHDK, CDR2 SYGVNS. The CDR3 comprises 15 residues, both ends counted. CDR3 residues: CASSEDRGLRQGNTL.

Notes on this clonotype: One junction end disagrees with the germline gene, perhaps due to a read error. The chain carries TRBV19 and TRBJ2-1; weak D call: TRBD1 (5 bases). This CDR3 contains 17 residues. Germline V gene lookup returns CDR1 LNHDA and CDR2 SQIVND (reference sequence). The CDR3 sequence is CASTLLGRQGVGNEHFF. As DNA, the CDR3 is TGTGCCAGTACTCTCTTAGGCCGTCAAGGGGTGGGCAATGAGCACTTCTTC.